The rows below give T cell receptor beta chains drawn from one sample of a study of T cell responses to AZD1222 COVID-19 vaccine. Only in-frame clones appear in the TCRdb table, and some are missing; sequencing was by immunoSEQ multiplex PCR. Of tens of thousands of clones listed, about 80% were seen once; the top ten hold 12%. The sample in question was peripheral blood, obtained on day 0 of AZD1222 vaccination. All receptors derive from an adult in good health. CDR3s include the opening cysteine and the closing phenylalanine or tryptophan. A D gene is named only where the DNA matches it firmly. Size values are once, few and many counts, or a class for expanded clones, and some rows have none.

j_call: TRBJ1-1; v_call: TRBV3-1/TRBV3-2; clone_size: once; d_call: NA; cdr3_nt: TGTGCCAGCAGCCAGGATGATCAACAGGGAGGGACTGAAGCTTTCTTT; cdr3_aa: CASSQDDQQGGTEAFF
j_call: TRBJ1-1; v_call: TRBV7-2; clone_size: NA; d_call: TRBD1; cdr3_nt: TGTGCCAGCAGCCTGGGACAGGGGATGGTCACTGAAGCTTTCTTT; cdr3_aa: CASSLGQGMVTEAFF
j_call: TRBJ1-1; v_call: TRBV5-4; clone_size: NA; d_call: NA; cdr3_nt: TGTGCCAGCAGCTTGAGTCAATCCAGGGTCACTGAAGCTTTCTTT; cdr3_aa: CASSLSQSRVTEAFF
j_call: TRBJ2-6; v_call: TRBV18; clone_size: NA; d_call: NA; cdr3_nt: TGTGCCAGCTCACCCCCGGGGAGAAGGGCTTCTGGGGCCAACGTCCTGACTTTC; cdr3_aa: CASSPPGRRASGANVLTF
j_call: TRBJ2-5; v_call: TRBV24-1; clone_size: NA; d_call: TRBD2; cdr3_nt: TGTGCCACCAGTGCCATAGCGGGGGGGGCAGAGACCCAGTACTTC; cdr3_aa: CATSAIAGGAETQYF
j_call: TRBJ2-2; v_call: TRBV5-1; clone_size: NA; d_call: TRBD1; cdr3_nt: TGCGCCAGCAGCGTTGACAGGGACGCCGGGGAGCTGTTTTTT; cdr3_aa: CASSVDRDAGELFF
j_call: TRBJ2-1; v_call: TRBV5-1; clone_size: NA; d_call: TRBD2; cdr3_nt: TGCGCCAGCAGCTTGGAAAGCGGGGGGGAGAATGAGCAGTTCTTC; cdr3_aa: CASSLESGGENEQFF
j_call: TRBJ1-1; v_call: TRBV11-2; clone_size: NA; d_call: TRBD1; cdr3_nt: TGTGCCAGCAGCCAGGGGGTAGGCTACACTGAAGCTTTCTTT; cdr3_aa: CASSQGVGYTEAFF
j_call: TRBJ2-3; v_call: TRBV5-1; clone_size: few; d_call: NA; cdr3_nt: TGCGCCAGCAGCCATGAGGGCAGGGGCACAGATACGCAGTATTTT; cdr3_aa: CASSHEGRGTDTQYF
j_call: TRBJ1-2; v_call: TRBV6-6; clone_size: NA; d_call: NA; cdr3_nt: TGTGCCAGCAGTAAGACCGGGAGTGGCTACACCTTC; cdr3_aa: CASSKTGSGYTF
j_call: TRBJ2-3; v_call: TRBV5-4; clone_size: NA; d_call: TRBD2; cdr3_nt: TGTGCCAGCAGCGCCGGGACTAGCGGGGGGACCACAGATACGCAGTATTTT; cdr3_aa: CASSAGTSGGTTDTQYF
j_call: TRBJ2-7; v_call: TRBV7-2; clone_size: few; d_call: TRBD2; cdr3_nt: TGTGCCAGCAGCCCTCCGGGGAGCGGGGGTAGCGAGCAGTACTTC; cdr3_aa: CASSPPGSGGSEQYF
j_call: TRBJ1-3; v_call: TRBV7-6; clone_size: few; d_call: TRBD1; cdr3_nt: TGTGCCAGCAGCCTGACCGGGACAGGGGATCAGTACTCTGGAAACACCATATATTTT; cdr3_aa: CASSLTGTGDQYSGNTIYF
j_call: TRBJ1-5; v_call: TRBV19; clone_size: NA; d_call: NA; cdr3_nt: TGTGCCAGTAGTATTTTCTGGGGGGCGCGGGGTAGCAATCAGCCCCAGCATTTT; cdr3_aa: CASSIFWGARGSNQPQHF
j_call: TRBJ2-2; v_call: TRBV5-6; clone_size: NA; d_call: NA; cdr3_nt: TGTGCCAGCAGCTTGATCCGGAGAACAGGGTTGTTAGCCGGGGAGCTGTTTTTT; cdr3_aa: CASSLIRRTGLLAGELFF
j_call: TRBJ1-1; v_call: TRBV7-6; clone_size: NA; d_call: TRBD1; cdr3_nt: TGTGCCAGCAGCCGCGGACAGGCAAACACTGAAGCTTTCTTT; cdr3_aa: CASSRGQANTEAFF
j_call: TRBJ2-1; v_call: TRBV10-1; clone_size: NA; d_call: NA; cdr3_nt: TGCGCCAGCAGTGAGTTAAGGGGTGAGCAGTTCTTC; cdr3_aa: CASSELRGEQFF
j_call: TRBJ2-7; v_call: TRBV24-1; clone_size: few; d_call: TRBD1; cdr3_nt: TGTGCCACCAGTGCCGCTACAGGGGTAGGGAGCGGCGAGCAGTACTTC; cdr3_aa: CATSAATGVGSGEQYF
j_call: TRBJ1-2; v_call: TRBV19; clone_size: NA; d_call: NA; cdr3_nt: TGTGCCAGTAGTATAAGTCACCCTCTTAACTATGGCTACACCTTC; cdr3_aa: CASSISHPLNYGYTF
j_call: TRBJ1-2; v_call: TRBV13; clone_size: NA; d_call: NA; cdr3_nt: TGTGCCAGCAGCTTACAGATCTATGGCTACACCTTC; cdr3_aa: CASSLQIYGYTF
j_call: TRBJ2-7; v_call: TRBV19; clone_size: NA; d_call: NA; cdr3_nt: TGTGCCAGTAGCCCCGGGGCCTCCTACGAGCAGTACTTC; cdr3_aa: CASSPGASYEQYF
j_call: TRBJ2-5; v_call: TRBV10-3; clone_size: NA; d_call: TRBD2; cdr3_nt: TGTGCCATCAGTGGACTGTTCGGGGCGGGGGAAACCCAAGAGACCCAGTACTTC; cdr3_aa: CAISGLFGAGETQETQYF
j_call: TRBJ2-5; v_call: TRBV7-9; clone_size: NA; d_call: TRBD2; cdr3_nt: TGTGCCAGCAGCTATAGCGGGGGAGAAGAGACCCAGTACTTC; cdr3_aa: CASSYSGGEETQYF
j_call: TRBJ2-7; v_call: TRBV10-3; clone_size: NA; d_call: TRBD2; cdr3_nt: TGTGCCATCAGTGAGCTAGCGGGGGGCAGAGTTACCTACGAGCAGTACTTC; cdr3_aa: CAISELAGGRVTYEQYF
j_call: TRBJ2-2; v_call: TRBV9; clone_size: once; d_call: TRBD1; cdr3_nt: TGTGCCAGCAGCGTTTCCGGACAGGCCGGCACCGGGGAGCTGTTTTTT; cdr3_aa: CASSVSGQAGTGELFF
j_call: TRBJ2-5; v_call: TRBV2; clone_size: few; d_call: NA; cdr3_nt: TGTGCCAGCAGTGGGTCGGCACGGGGTATACAAGAGACCCAGTACTTC; cdr3_aa: CASSGSARGIQETQYF
j_call: TRBJ1-2; v_call: TRBV6-6; clone_size: few; d_call: NA; cdr3_nt: TGTGCCAGCAGTCCGTCTGTGAGGGGCTACACCTTC; cdr3_aa: CASSPSVRGYTF
j_call: TRBJ1-5; v_call: TRBV6-1; clone_size: NA; d_call: NA; cdr3_nt: TGTGCCAGCAGTGAAGGCAGGGCGGGCAATCAGCCCCAGCATTTT; cdr3_aa: CASSEGRAGNQPQHF
j_call: TRBJ2-2; v_call: TRBV10-3; clone_size: NA; d_call: NA; cdr3_nt: TGTGCCATCAGACCCCAGGGAAACGGGGAGCTGTTTTTT; cdr3_aa: CAIRPQGNGELFF
j_call: TRBJ2-7; v_call: TRBV3-1/TRBV3-2; clone_size: once; d_call: NA; cdr3_nt: TGTGCCAGCAGCCCAAACAGAGTATCCTACGAGCAGTACTTC; cdr3_aa: CASSPNRVSYEQYF
j_call: TRBJ1-4; v_call: TRBV2; clone_size: NA; d_call: NA; cdr3_nt: TGTGCCAGCAGTGAAGAAATATTTGAAAAACTGTTTTTT; cdr3_aa: CASSEEIFEKLFF
j_call: TRBJ1-6; v_call: TRBV19; clone_size: NA; d_call: NA; cdr3_nt: TGTGCCAGTAGTCTCACGGGGTCACAGAATTCACCCCTCCACTTT; cdr3_aa: CASSLTGSQNSPLHF
j_call: TRBJ2-4; v_call: TRBV4-1; clone_size: NA; d_call: TRBD1; cdr3_nt: TGCGCCAGCAGCCAAGATAGGGGCCAGGGACAGGGGCTAGCCAAAAACATTCAGTACTTC; cdr3_aa: CASSQDRGQGQGLAKNIQYF
j_call: TRBJ2-2; v_call: TRBV5-4; clone_size: NA; d_call: TRBD2; cdr3_nt: TGTGCCAGCAGCTCTGGGACTAGCGGGGGTGTTCTGAACACCGGGGAGCTGTTTTTT; cdr3_aa: CASSSGTSGGVLNTGELFF
j_call: TRBJ2-5; v_call: TRBV7-9; clone_size: NA; d_call: NA; cdr3_nt: TGTGCCAGCAGCATCCCTAGCGCTCAAGAGACCCAGTACTTC; cdr3_aa: CASSIPSAQETQYF
j_call: TRBJ1-2; v_call: TRBV3-1/TRBV3-2; clone_size: once; d_call: NA; cdr3_nt: TGTGCCAGCAGCCAAGCTGCAGATGGCTACACCTTC; cdr3_aa: CASSQAADGYTF
j_call: TRBJ2-7; v_call: TRBV10-3; clone_size: NA; d_call: TRBD1; cdr3_nt: TGTGCCATCAGTGAGTCGGGGGACAGAGGAAGTTTC; cdr3_aa: CAISESGDRGSF
j_call: TRBJ2-5; v_call: TRBV7-7; clone_size: NA; d_call: NA; cdr3_nt: TGTGCTAGCAGCCCTGGGAGGAGGGTAGCCCAAGAGACCCAGTACTTC; cdr3_aa: CASSPGRRVAQETQYF
j_call: TRBJ2-3; v_call: TRBV5-4; clone_size: NA; d_call: TRBD2; cdr3_nt: TGTGCCAGCAGCTTGTGGCTAGCGGGGGGCGGTGATACGCAGTATTTT; cdr3_aa: CASSLWLAGGGDTQYF
j_call: TRBJ2-7; v_call: TRBV6-4; clone_size: NA; d_call: NA; cdr3_nt: TGTGCCAGCAGTGAATTTTTGGGCTACGAGCAGTACTTC; cdr3_aa: CASSEFLGYEQYF
j_call: TRBJ2-7; v_call: TRBV4-2; clone_size: NA; d_call: TRBD1; cdr3_nt: TGTGCCAGCAGTCCGGACAGGGGCTCCTACGAGCAGTACTTC; cdr3_aa: CASSPDRGSYEQYF
j_call: TRBJ1-2; v_call: TRBV7-9; clone_size: NA; d_call: NA; cdr3_nt: TGTGCCAGCAGCCCATCGGCGGTAGCGAACTATGGCTACACCTTC; cdr3_aa: CASSPSAVANYGYTF
j_call: TRBJ1-3; v_call: TRBV6-4; clone_size: NA; d_call: TRBD1; cdr3_nt: TGTGCCAGCAGCCAGGGACAGGGGCTCATTGGAAACACCATATATTTT; cdr3_aa: CASSQGQGLIGNTIYF
j_call: TRBJ1-5; v_call: TRBV7-6; clone_size: NA; d_call: TRBD1; cdr3_nt: TGTGCCAGCAGCTTAGGACAGGGGAGAGGACAGCCCCAGCATTTT; cdr3_aa: CASSLGQGRGQPQHF
j_call: TRBJ1-2; v_call: TRBV6-5; clone_size: NA; d_call: NA; cdr3_nt: TGTGCCAGCAGTATAACAGCCGGGGGCTATGGCTACACCTTC; cdr3_aa: CASSITAGGYGYTF
j_call: TRBJ1-5; v_call: TRBV19; clone_size: NA; d_call: NA; cdr3_nt: TGTGCCAGTAGTATATTGGCCGGGGGGGCCAACCAACGCAAATATAGCAATCAGCCCCAGCATTTT; cdr3_aa: CASSILAGGANQRKYSNQPQHF
j_call: TRBJ1-1; v_call: TRBV11-3; clone_size: NA; d_call: NA; cdr3_nt: TGTGCCAGCAGCTTTTCGGGAAGCATGAACACTGAAGCTTTCTTT; cdr3_aa: CASSFSGSMNTEAFF
j_call: TRBJ1-5; v_call: TRBV6-6; clone_size: few; d_call: NA; cdr3_nt: TGTGCCAGCAGTGACAGGTCAGCCCACAATCAGCCCCAGCATTTT; cdr3_aa: CASSDRSAHNQPQHF
j_call: TRBJ2-1; v_call: TRBV5-1; clone_size: NA; d_call: TRBD2; cdr3_nt: TGCGCCAGCAGCCCAACGACTAGCGGGGGTTACAATGAGCAGTTCTTC; cdr3_aa: CASSPTTSGGYNEQFF
j_call: TRBJ1-1; v_call: TRBV11-2; clone_size: NA; d_call: NA; cdr3_nt: TGTGCCAGCAGCTATACACTAGACAGTGAAGCTTTCTTT; cdr3_aa: CASSYTLDSEAFF
j_call: TRBJ2-5; v_call: TRBV5-4; clone_size: NA; d_call: TRBD1; cdr3_nt: TGTGCCAGCAGCTTACCGGGACAGCAAGAGACCCAGTACTTC; cdr3_aa: CASSLPGQQETQYF
j_call: TRBJ2-5; v_call: TRBV5-1; clone_size: NA; d_call: NA; cdr3_nt: TGCGCCAGCAGCAACGAAGAGACCCAGTACTTC; cdr3_aa: CASSNEETQYF
j_call: TRBJ2-5; v_call: TRBV5-6; clone_size: NA; d_call: NA; cdr3_nt: TGTGCCAGCAGCGCCCGCTGGACAACGGGAGAGACCCAGTACTTC; cdr3_aa: CASSARWTTGETQYF
j_call: TRBJ2-7; v_call: TRBV27; clone_size: NA; d_call: NA; cdr3_nt: TGTGCCAGCAGCCCTAGAATTACTAGACAGTCCTATTTGCCCTACGAGCAGTACTTC; cdr3_aa: CASSPRITRQSYLPYEQYF
j_call: TRBJ1-6; v_call: TRBV5-5; clone_size: few; d_call: TRBD1; cdr3_nt: TGTGCCAGCAGCTTGGTAGCGTCGGGGACAGGGAGGAATTCACCCCTCCACTTT; cdr3_aa: CASSLVASGTGRNSPLHF
j_call: TRBJ1-5; v_call: TRBV4-1; clone_size: NA; d_call: NA; cdr3_nt: TGCGCCAGCAGCCAGCTTGCCCGGGACAGCAATCAGCCCCAGCATTTT; cdr3_aa: CASSQLARDSNQPQHF
j_call: TRBJ1-3; v_call: TRBV6-1; clone_size: NA; d_call: TRBD1; cdr3_nt: TGTGCCAGCAGTGAATCTGTTGCGGGACAGGTCTCTGGAAACACCATATATTTT; cdr3_aa: CASSESVAGQVSGNTIYF
j_call: TRBJ2-5; v_call: TRBV6-5; clone_size: few; d_call: TRBD1; cdr3_nt: TGTGCCAGCAGACCGACAGGGGGAGAGGAGACCCAGTACTTC; cdr3_aa: CASRPTGGEETQYF
j_call: TRBJ1-2; v_call: TRBV19; clone_size: NA; d_call: NA; cdr3_nt: TGTGCCAGTAGCCCCTCAGGGACTAACTATGGCTACACCTTC; cdr3_aa: CASSPSGTNYGYTF